The source of this T cell receptor beta chain is a study of blood T cell repertoires in COVID-19. The wider study: Sites in the United States, Italy and Spain provided acute and convalescent COVID-19 samples.

The repertoire was sequenced with immunoSEQ multiplex PCR; TCRdb's copy has only in-frame clones and lacks some. The table includes 120,000 to 150,000 clones, 80% detected once. Germline CDR1 is MDHEN and CDR2 is SYDVKM. The V and J ends lost 2 bases and 3 bases, in that order; junction bases with no gene match: 9. CDR3 length: 17 residues. The chain couples TRBV28 to TRBJ2-3; 9 nucleotides align to TRBD1. The receptor comes from a woman aged 45-65 years with acute or convalescent COVID-19. The source material was peripheral blood. The CDR3 protein is CASSLEPRDRATDTQYF. CDR3 sequence (DNA): TGTGCCAGCAGTTTAGAGCCCAGGGACAGGGCGACAGATACGCAGTATTTT.